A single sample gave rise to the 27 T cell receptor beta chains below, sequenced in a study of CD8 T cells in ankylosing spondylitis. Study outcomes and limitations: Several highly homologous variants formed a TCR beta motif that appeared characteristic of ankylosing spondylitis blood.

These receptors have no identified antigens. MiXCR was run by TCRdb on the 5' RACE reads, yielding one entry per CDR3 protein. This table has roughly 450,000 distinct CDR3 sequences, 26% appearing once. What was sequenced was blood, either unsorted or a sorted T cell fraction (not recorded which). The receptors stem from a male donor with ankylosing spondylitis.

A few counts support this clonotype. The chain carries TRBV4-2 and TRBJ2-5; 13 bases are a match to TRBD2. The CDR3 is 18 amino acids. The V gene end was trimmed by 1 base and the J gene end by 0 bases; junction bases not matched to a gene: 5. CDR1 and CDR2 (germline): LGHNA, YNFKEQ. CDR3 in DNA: TGTGCCAGCAGCCAAGGGACTAGCGGGAGAGGGTACCAAGAGACCCAGTACTTC. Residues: CASSQGTSGRGYQETQYF.

This chain's CDR3 is CASRKGEAGELFF. DNA of the CDR3: TGTGCCAGCAGGAAGGGGGAGGCCGGGGAGCTGTTTTTT. This chain uses TRBV2 with TRBJ2-2; D tentatively fits TRBD1 or TRBD2 (6 bases each). Germline-derived CDR1 and CDR2 are SNHLY and FYNNEI. The V end lost 6 bases, the J end lost 6 bases, and 11 bases lay between the germline ends. CDR3 length equals 13 residues.

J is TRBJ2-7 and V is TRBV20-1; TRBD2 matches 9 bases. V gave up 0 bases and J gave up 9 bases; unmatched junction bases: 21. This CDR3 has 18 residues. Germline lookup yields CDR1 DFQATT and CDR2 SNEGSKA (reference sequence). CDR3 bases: TGCAGTGCTAGAGATCTCAGTAGGGCTAGCGGGACACACGAAAGGCAGTACTTC. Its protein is CSARDLSRASGTHERQYF.

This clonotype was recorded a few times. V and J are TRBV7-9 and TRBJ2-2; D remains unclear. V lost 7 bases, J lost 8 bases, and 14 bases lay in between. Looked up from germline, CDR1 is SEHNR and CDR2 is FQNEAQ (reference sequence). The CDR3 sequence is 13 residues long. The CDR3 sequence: CASIQDALGELFF. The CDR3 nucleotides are TGTGCCAGCATTCAAGACGCCTTAGGGGAGCTGTTTTTT.

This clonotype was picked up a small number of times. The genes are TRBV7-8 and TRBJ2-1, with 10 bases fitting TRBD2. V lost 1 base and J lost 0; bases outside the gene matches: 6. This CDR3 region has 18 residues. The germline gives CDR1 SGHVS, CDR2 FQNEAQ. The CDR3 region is CASSLVVPSGSSYNEQFF. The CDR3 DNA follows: TGTGCCAGCAGCTTAGTCGTGCCTAGCGGGAGCTCCTACAATGAGCAGTTCTTC.

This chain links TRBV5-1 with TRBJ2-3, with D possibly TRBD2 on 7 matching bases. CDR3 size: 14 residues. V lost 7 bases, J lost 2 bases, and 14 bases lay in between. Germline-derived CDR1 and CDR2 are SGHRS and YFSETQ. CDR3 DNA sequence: TGCGCCAGCTGGGGGGGCACCTCCACAGATACGCAGTATTTT. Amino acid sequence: CASWGGTSTDTQYF.

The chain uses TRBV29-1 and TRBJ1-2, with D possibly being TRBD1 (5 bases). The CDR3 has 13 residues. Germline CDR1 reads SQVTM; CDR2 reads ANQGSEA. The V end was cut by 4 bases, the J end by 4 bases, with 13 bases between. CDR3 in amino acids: CSVGTPRAYGYTF. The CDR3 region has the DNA TGCAGCGTTGGGACACCCCGGGCCTATGGCTACACCTTC.

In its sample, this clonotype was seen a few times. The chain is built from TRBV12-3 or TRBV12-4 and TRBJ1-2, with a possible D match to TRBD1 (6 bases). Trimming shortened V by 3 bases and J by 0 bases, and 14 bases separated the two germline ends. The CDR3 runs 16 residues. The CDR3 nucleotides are TGTGCCAGCAGTTTTGGCAGGGGCCGGGCTAACTATGGCTACACCTTC. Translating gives CASSFGRGRANYGYTF.

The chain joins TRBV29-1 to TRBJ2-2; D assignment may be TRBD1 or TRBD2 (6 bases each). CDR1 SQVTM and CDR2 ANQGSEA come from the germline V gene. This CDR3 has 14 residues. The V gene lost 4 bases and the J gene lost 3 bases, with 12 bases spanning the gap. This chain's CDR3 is CSVAGASDTGELFF. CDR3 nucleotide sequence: TGCAGCGTTGCGGGGGCGTCGGACACCGGGGAGCTGTTTTTT.

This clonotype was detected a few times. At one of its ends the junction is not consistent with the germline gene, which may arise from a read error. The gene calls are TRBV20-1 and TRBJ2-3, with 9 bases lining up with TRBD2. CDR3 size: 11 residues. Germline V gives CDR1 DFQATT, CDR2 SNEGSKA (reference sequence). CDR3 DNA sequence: TGCAGTGCCCCCCCGGAGGAGACTAGCGGTTTT. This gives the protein CSAPPEETSGF.

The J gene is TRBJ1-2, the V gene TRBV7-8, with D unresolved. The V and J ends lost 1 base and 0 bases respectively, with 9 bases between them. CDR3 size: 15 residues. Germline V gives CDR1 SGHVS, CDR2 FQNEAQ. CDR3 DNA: TGTGCCAGCAGCTTAGTATCATCGGCTAACTATGGCTACACCTTC. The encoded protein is CASSLVSSANYGYTF.

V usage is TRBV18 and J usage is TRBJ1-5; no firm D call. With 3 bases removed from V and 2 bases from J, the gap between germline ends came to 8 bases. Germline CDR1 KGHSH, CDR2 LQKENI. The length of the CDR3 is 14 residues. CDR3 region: CASSPGWGNQPQHF. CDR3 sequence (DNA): TGTGCCAGCTCACCCGGGTGGGGCAATCAGCCCCAGCATTTT.

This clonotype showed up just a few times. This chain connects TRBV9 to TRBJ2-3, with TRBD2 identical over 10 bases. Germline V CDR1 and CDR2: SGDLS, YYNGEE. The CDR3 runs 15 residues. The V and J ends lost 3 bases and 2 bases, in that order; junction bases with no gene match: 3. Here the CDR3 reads CASSATSGVTDTQYF. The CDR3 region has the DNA TGTGCCAGCAGCGCCACTAGCGGGGTCACAGATACGCAGTATTTT.

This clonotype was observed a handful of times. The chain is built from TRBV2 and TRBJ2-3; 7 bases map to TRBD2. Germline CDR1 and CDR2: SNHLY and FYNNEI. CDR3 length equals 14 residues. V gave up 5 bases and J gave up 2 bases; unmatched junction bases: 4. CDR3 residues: CASSRDYSTDTQYF. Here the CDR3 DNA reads TGTGCCAGCAGTCGGGACTACTCCACAGATACGCAGTATTTT.

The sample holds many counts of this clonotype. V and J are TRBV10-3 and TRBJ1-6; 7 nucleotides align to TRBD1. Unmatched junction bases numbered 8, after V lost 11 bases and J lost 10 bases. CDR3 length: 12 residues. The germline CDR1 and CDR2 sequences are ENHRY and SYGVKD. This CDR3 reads CASQGGRSPLHF. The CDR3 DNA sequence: TGTGCCTCCCAAGGGGGCAGGTCACCCCTCCACTTT.

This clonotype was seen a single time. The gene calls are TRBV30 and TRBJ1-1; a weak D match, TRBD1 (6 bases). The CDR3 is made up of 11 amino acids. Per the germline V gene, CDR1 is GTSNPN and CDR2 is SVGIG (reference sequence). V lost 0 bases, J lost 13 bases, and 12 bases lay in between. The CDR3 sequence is CAWSVTGSVFF. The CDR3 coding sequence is TGTGCCTGGAGTGTAACAGGGTCGGTTTTCTTT.

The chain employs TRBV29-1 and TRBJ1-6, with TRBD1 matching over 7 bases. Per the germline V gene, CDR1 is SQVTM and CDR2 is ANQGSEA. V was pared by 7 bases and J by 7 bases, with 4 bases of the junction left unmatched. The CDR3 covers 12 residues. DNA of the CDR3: TGCAGCGCACGACAGGGAAATTCACCCCTCCACTTT. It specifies CSARQGNSPLHF.

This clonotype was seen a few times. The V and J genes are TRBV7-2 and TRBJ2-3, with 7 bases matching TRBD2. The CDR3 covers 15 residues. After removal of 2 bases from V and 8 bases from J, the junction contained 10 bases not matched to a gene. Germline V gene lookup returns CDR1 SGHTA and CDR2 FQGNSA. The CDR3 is CASSLSGTTEGTQYF. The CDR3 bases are TGTGCCAGCAGCTTATCCGGGACTACAGAGGGTACGCAGTATTTT.

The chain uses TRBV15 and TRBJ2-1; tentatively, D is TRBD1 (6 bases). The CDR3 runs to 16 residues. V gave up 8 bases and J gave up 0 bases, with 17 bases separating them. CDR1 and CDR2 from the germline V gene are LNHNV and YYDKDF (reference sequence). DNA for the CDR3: TGTGCCACCCTAAGGGGCACAGGGCCCTCCTACAATGAGCAGTTCTTC. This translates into CATLRGTGPSYNEQFF.

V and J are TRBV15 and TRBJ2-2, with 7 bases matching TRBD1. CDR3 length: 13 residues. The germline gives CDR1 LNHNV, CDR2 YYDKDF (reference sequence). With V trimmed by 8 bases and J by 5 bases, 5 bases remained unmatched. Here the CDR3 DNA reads TGTGCCACCGGAGACAGGGAAACCGGGGAGCTGTTTTTT. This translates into CATGDRETGELFF.

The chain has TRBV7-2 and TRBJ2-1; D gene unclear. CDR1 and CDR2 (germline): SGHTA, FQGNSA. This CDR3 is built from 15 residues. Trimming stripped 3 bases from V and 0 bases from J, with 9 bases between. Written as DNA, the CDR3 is TGTGCCAGCAGCTTCTTTGGGGACTCCTACAATGAGCAGTTCTTC. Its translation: CASSFFGDSYNEQFF.

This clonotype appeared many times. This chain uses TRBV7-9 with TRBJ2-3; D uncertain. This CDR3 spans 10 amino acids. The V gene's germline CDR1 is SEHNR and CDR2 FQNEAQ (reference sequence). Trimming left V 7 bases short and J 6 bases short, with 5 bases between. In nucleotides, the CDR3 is TGTGCCAGCACACTGGATACGCAGTATTTT. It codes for CASTLDTQYF.

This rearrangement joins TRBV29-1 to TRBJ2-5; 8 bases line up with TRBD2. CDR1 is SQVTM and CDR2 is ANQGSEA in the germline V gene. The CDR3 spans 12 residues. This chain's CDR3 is CRAGGAGETQYF. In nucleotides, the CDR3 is TGCAGGGCGGGGGGCGCGGGAGAGACCCAGTACTTC.

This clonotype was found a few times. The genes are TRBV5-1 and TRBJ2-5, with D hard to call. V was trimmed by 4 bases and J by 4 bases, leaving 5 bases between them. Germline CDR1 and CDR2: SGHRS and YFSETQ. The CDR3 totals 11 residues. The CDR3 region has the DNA TGCGCCAGCAGCGACCTAGAGACCCAGTACTTC. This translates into CASSDLETQYF.

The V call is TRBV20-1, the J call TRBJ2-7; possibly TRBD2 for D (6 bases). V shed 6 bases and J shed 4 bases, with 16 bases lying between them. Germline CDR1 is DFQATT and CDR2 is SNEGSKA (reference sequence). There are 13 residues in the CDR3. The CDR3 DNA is TGCAGTGCCCCGACTAGTGAGGTTTACGAGCAGTACTTC. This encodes CSAPTSEVYEQYF.

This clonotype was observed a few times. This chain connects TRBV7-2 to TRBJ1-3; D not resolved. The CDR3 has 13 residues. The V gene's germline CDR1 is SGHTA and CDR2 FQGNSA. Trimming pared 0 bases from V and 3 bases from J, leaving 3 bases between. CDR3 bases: TGTGCCAGCAGCTTAGCCGGTGGAAACACCATATATTTT. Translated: CASSLAGGNTIYF.

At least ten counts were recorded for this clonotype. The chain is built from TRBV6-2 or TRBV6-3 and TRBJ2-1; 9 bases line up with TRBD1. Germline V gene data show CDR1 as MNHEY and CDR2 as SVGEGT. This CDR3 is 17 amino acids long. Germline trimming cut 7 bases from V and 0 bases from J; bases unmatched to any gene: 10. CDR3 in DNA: TGTGCCAGCAAACCACACCCGACAGGGGGCTCCTACAATGAGCAGTTCTTC. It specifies CASKPHPTGGSYNEQFF.